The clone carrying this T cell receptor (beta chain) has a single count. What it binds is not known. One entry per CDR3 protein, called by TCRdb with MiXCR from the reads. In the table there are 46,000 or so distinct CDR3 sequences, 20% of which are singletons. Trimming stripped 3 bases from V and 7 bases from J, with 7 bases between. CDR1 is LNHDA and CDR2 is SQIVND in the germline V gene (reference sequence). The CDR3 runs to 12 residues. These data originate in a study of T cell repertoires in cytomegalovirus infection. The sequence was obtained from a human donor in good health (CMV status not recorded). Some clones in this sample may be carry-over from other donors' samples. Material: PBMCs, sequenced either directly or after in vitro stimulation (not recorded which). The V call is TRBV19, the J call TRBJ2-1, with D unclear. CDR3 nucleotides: TGTGCCAGTAGTATGACCAGGAATGAGCAGTTCTTC. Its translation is CASSMTRNEQFF. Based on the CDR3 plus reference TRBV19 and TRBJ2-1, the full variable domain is DGGITQSPKYLFRKEGQNVTLSCEQNLNHDAMYWYRQDPGQGLRLIYYSQIVNDFQKGDIAEGYSVSREKKESFPLTVTSAQKNPTAFYLCASSMTRNEQFFGPGTRLTVL.